The 25 T cell receptor beta chains in this list originate from one sample, sequenced in a study of shared clonotypes between healthy human individuals. Clones were sequenced by immunoSEQ multiplex PCR, and TCRdb holds only the in-frame ones, with some missing. The sample consists of some 2,500,000 clones, approximately 93% of them appearing once. The sample consisted of naive CD4+ T cells from PBMCs. Regarding subset: CD45RA+ positively selected. Source of these receptors: a man aged 18 to 29 in good health. Some clones in this sample may be carry-over from other donors' samples.

The V and J genes are TRBV5-1 and TRBJ2-1; 11 positions match TRBD2. The CDR3 contains 15 residues. CDR1 is SGHRS and CDR2 is YFSETQ in the germline V gene. V lost 0 bases and J lost 7; bases outside the gene matches: 3. This CDR3 is CASSLGSSGRNEQFF. In DNA form, the CDR3 reads TGCGCCAGCAGCTTGGGATCTAGCGGGAGGAATGAGCAGTTCTTC.

This chain connects TRBV5-1 to TRBJ2-1; TRBD2 matches 11 bases. The CDR3 has 16 amino acids. Germline loops: CDR1 SGHRS, CDR2 YFSETQ. V lost 4 bases and J lost 4; bases outside the gene matches: 7. Written as DNA, the CDR3 is TGCGCCAGCAGCCGCCCGCTAGCGGGAGGTTACAATGAGCAGTTCTTC. This sequence encodes CASSRPLAGGYNEQFF.

V gene TRBV28 combines with J gene TRBJ2-7; 8 nucleotides line up with TRBD1. CDR3 size: 15 residues. Germline loops: CDR1 MDHEN, CDR2 SYDVKM. V lost 1 base, J lost 2 bases, and 4 bases stayed unmatched. The CDR3: CASSLLRGQAYEQYF. The CDR3 region has the DNA TGTGCCAGCAGTTTATTACGGGGACAGGCCTACGAGCAGTACTTC.

The chain is built from TRBV6-5 and TRBJ1-3; D is unclear. This CDR3 comprises 14 residues. Per germline, CDR1 MNHEY and CDR2 SVGAGI. Trimming took 6 bases from V and 4 from J, leaving 13 bases between them. The CDR3 sequence: CASRITVQGNTIYF. The DNA of the CDR3 is TGTGCCAGCAGGATCACTGTACAGGGAAACACCATATATTTT.

This rearrangement joins TRBV6-5 to TRBJ2-7; TRBD2 agrees at 9 bases. Germline CDR1 and CDR2: MNHEY and SVGAGI. V trimming: 2 bases; J trimming: 6 bases; junction bases outside the gene matches: 8. The CDR3 runs 15 residues. The CDR3 coding sequence is TGTGCCAGCAGTTACGCGGCTAGCGGGATTGGCGAGCAGTACTTC. This codes for CASSYAASGIGEQYF.

Comments on this clone: One junction end disagrees with the germline gene, perhaps due to a read error. The sample contains more than one DNA sequence encoding this CDR3. The chain links TRBV28 to TRBJ2-1; D perhaps matches TRBD1 (6 bases). Germline lookup yields CDR1 MDHEN and CDR2 SYDVKM. The CDR3 has 11 amino acids. In nucleotides, the CDR3 is TGTGCCAGCAGTCTATGGACAGAACAGTTCTTC. Translation gives CASSLWTEQFF.

The chain combines TRBV6-5 with TRBJ1-2; 7 bases line up with TRBD1. The J segment lost 3 bases and the V segment lost 3 bases, leaving 7 bases of the junction unmatched. In germline, CDR1 is MNHEY, CDR2 SVGAGI. The CDR3 extends over 15 amino acids. The CDR3 spells CASSYRQGGHYGYTF. The CDR3 nucleotides read TGTGCCAGCAGTTATAGACAGGGTGGCCACTATGGCTACACCTTC.

The chain carries TRBV7-9 and TRBJ2-3, with 8 bases matching TRBD2. The CDR3 is 16 residues long. Germline-derived CDR1 and CDR2 are SEHNR and FQNEAQ (reference sequence). With 2 bases clipped from V and 3 bases from J, the junction kept 7 bases outside the gene matches. CDR3 sequence (DNA): TGTGCCAGCAGCTTACCAGCGGGAGAAGGTACAGATACGCAGTATTTT. Translating it yields CASSLPAGEGTDTQYF.

The V gene is TRBV5-1, the J gene TRBJ2-7; tentatively, D is TRBD1 (6 bases). The germline CDR1 and CDR2 sequences are SGHRS and YFSETQ. The ends were cut back, 5 bases at V and 0 bases at J, with 15 bases in the middle. This CDR3 comprises 15 residues. The CDR3 spells CASSLQTGSSYEQYF. In nucleotides, the CDR3 is TGCGCCAGCAGTCTCCAAACAGGGAGCTCCTACGAGCAGTACTTC.

The rearrangement joins TRBV6-1 to TRBJ2-1; 9 positions agree with TRBD2. Per germline, CDR1 MNHNS and CDR2 SASEGT. After removal of 2 bases from V and 8 bases from J, the junction contained 10 bases not matched to a gene. CDR3 length: 16 residues. CDR3 sequence (DNA): TGTGCCAGCAGTGAACTCGCGCCGGCTAGCGGGGATGAGCAGTTCTTC. It encodes CASSELAPASGDEQFF.

This chain links TRBV28 with TRBJ1-4, with 9 positions matching TRBD1. J was trimmed by 5 bases and V by 4 bases; bases with no gene match: 5. The germline V gene encodes CDR1 MDHEN and CDR2 SYDVKM. The CDR3 loop spans 15 amino acids. CDR3 sequence: CASSYGQGTNEKLFF. Written as DNA, the CDR3 is TGTGCCAGCAGTTACGGACAGGGGACGAATGAAAAACTGTTTTTT.

This clone was observed once. The chain combines TRBV21-1 with TRBJ1-1; the table calls TRBD1, which could not be checked here. TRBV21-1 is classified as a pseudogene. This CDR3 contains 19 residues. For the CDR3, the DNA is TGTGCCAGCTATGCCTCAAAAAAACGACAGGGCCTAAGGAACACTGAAGCTTTCTTT. Amino acid sequence: CASYASKKRQGLRNTEAFF.

The rearrangement joins TRBV19 to TRBJ2-6; D gene uncertain. Trimming removed 8 bases from V and 0 bases from J, with 5 bases in between. CDR3 length equals 13 residues. The germline V gene has CDR1 LNHDA and CDR2 SQIVND (reference sequence). In DNA, the CDR3 is TGTGCCAGTCATAACTCTGGGGCCAACGTCCTGACTTTC. The encoded protein is CASHNSGANVLTF.

The chain recombines TRBV11-3 with TRBJ2-1, with a weak D call TRBD2 (6 bases). Trimming stripped 1 base from V and 8 bases from J, with 15 bases between. CDR3 length: 15 residues. The germline V gene has CDR1 SGHNT and CDR2 YENEEA. The CDR3: CASSLAGERFDEQFF. The CDR3 region has the DNA TGTGCCAGCAGCTTAGCGGGGGAGCGGTTCGATGAGCAGTTCTTC.

J is TRBJ1-1 and V is TRBV18; 11 positions match TRBD1. Germline V CDR1 and CDR2: KGHSH, LQKENI. The CDR3 is 17 amino acids. After removal of 4 bases from V and 5 bases from J, the junction contained 12 bases not matched to a gene. CDR3 amino acids: CASSLGRDRGISTEAFF. The CDR3 nucleotides read TGTGCCAGCTCACTTGGCCGGGACAGGGGGATCAGTACTGAAGCTTTCTTT. Full variable domain (missing parts from reference TRBV18 and TRBJ1-1): NAGVMQNPRHLVRRRGQEARLRCSPMKGHSHVYWYRQLPEEGLKFMVYLQKENIIDESGMPKERFSAEFPKEGPSILRIQQVVRGDSAAYFCASSLGRDRGISTEAFFGQGTRLTVV.

This chain's CDR3 is CAWSPDRGRPQHF. Written as DNA, the CDR3 is TGTGCCTGGAGTCCGGACAGGGGGAGGCCCCAGCATTTT. The chain is built from TRBV30 and TRBJ1-5; 10 bases align to TRBD1. Germline V gives CDR1 GTSNPN, CDR2 SVGIG (reference sequence). This CDR3 is 13 amino acids long. With 2 bases clipped from V and 9 bases from J, the junction kept 4 bases outside the gene matches.

The chain carries TRBV5-1 and TRBJ2-5; 9 nucleotides line up with TRBD1. The CDR3 is 14 residues long. V dropped 7 bases and J dropped 5; count of bases not matched to a gene: 9. CDR1 is SGHRS and CDR2 is YFSETQ in the germline V gene. CDR3 amino acids: CASGGQGREETQYF. Here the CDR3 DNA reads TGCGCCAGCGGAGGACAGGGGCGGGAGGAGACCCAGTACTTC.

This clone appeared once. This chain joins TRBV28 and TRBJ2-7; D gene unclear. Trimming cost V 8 bases and J 6 bases, with 11 bases left between them. CDR1 and CDR2 (germline): MDHEN, SYDVKM. The CDR3 length is 11 residues. CDR3: CASESGSEQYF. The CDR3 nucleotides read TGTGCCAGCGAATCAGGATCCGAGCAGTACTTC.

This chain uses TRBV6-6 with TRBJ1-2; D might be TRBD1 (5 bases). Germline lookup yields CDR1 MNHNY and CDR2 SVGAGI (reference sequence). The CDR3 runs 14 residues. Trimming pared 0 bases from V and 2 bases from J, leaving 7 bases between. CDR3 residues: CASSYSGVNYGYTF. The CDR3 DNA reads as TGTGCCAGCAGTTACTCGGGGGTCAACTATGGCTACACCTTC.

This rearrangement joins TRBV28 to TRBJ2-1, with a tentative D call TRBD1 (6 bases). In germline, CDR1 is MDHEN, CDR2 SYDVKM. The CDR3 extends over 15 amino acids. V lost 3 bases and J lost 3, with 12 bases in between. CDR3 nucleotide sequence: TGTGCCAGCAGTTTGAGTCGCAGGGGCTACAATGAGCAGTTCTTC. Residues: CASSLSRRGYNEQFF.

This chain joins TRBV28 and TRBJ2-1; D call uncertain. Per the germline V gene, CDR1 is MDHEN and CDR2 is SYDVKM. The germline V and J ends were trimmed by 6 bases and 2 bases, with 14 bases remaining between them. The CDR3 consists of 15 residues. The CDR3 DNA reads as TGTGCCAGCAGCCCGGGTGGGGTTCCCTACAATGAGCAGTTCTTC. This encodes CASSPGGVPYNEQFF.

This clone came up a few times. This chain joins TRBV4-2 and TRBJ1-2; no clear D gene. CDR1 LGHNA and CDR2 YNFKEQ come from the germline V gene. This CDR3 region has 13 residues. Trimming stripped 6 bases from V and 4 bases from J, with 12 bases between. CDR3 in DNA: TGTGCCAGCAGTCCGGACGGAAGCTATGGCTACACCTTC. It codes for CASSPDGSYGYTF.

Comment on this clone: The same CDR3 can be traced to other DNA sequences in this sample. V usage is TRBV19 and J usage is TRBJ1-1; 7 bases are shared with TRBD1. J gave up 2 bases and V 3 bases, and 3 bases lay outside the gene matches. The germline V gene encodes CDR1 LNHDA and CDR2 SQIVND (reference sequence). This CDR3 comprises 14 residues. The CDR3, as DNA: TGTGCCAGTAGTATCAGGGGGGGTAACACTGAAGCTTTCTTT. It is translated as CASSIRGGNTEAFF.

Of note for this clone: The same CDR3 can be traced to other DNA sequences in this sample. J is TRBJ2-7 and V is TRBV28, with D unresolved. CDR1 MDHEN and CDR2 SYDVKM come from the germline V gene. V was trimmed by 3 bases and J by 4 bases, leaving 4 bases between them. This CDR3 has 11 amino acids. CDR3 coding DNA: TGTGCCAGCAGTTTGGGGTACGAGCAGTACTTC. Protein product: CASSLGYEQYF.

V and J are TRBV30 and TRBJ2-7; maybe TRBD1 (5 bases). Trimming left V 7 bases short and J 0 bases short, with 19 bases between. Germline V gene lookup returns CDR1 GTSNPN and CDR2 SVGIG (reference sequence). The CDR3 totals 15 residues. CDR3: CALLGHATSSYEQYF. DNA of the CDR3: TGTGCCTTGTTAGGACACGCCACTTCCTCCTACGAGCAGTACTTC.